This is a list of T cell receptor beta chains from one sample in a study of blood T cells in healthy people across ages. TCRdb processed the 5' RACE reads anew with MiXCR; each CDR3 protein has one entry. The repertoire holds more than 800,000 distinct CDR3 sequences, 29% seen once, with roughly 17% in the top ten. The sequenced sample consisted of blood. These receptors all come from a woman of 80 years or more in good health. Each CDR3 is given with its conserved first and last residue. A D gene is named only where the DNA matches it firmly. For some rows the clone size is stated as once, few or many, or as a class when expanded; others skip it.

cdr3_nt cdr3_aa v_call clone_size j_call d_call
TGCAGTGCTGGGGACAGGGTGGAAACCCAGTACTTC CSAGDRVETQYF TRBV20-1 few TRBJ2-7 TRBD1
TGCGCCGGCAGCCCAACGACCCAGGAGATCCACGAGCAGTACTTC CAGSPTTQEIHEQYF TRBV5-1 - TRBJ2-7 -
TGTGCCAGCTCACCCCGGGAAAATTCACCCCTCCACTTT CASSPRENSPLHF TRBV18 many TRBJ1-6 -
TGTGCCAGCAGTTACTCTGGGGCGGATCTCTCTGAAGCTTTCTTT CASSYSGADLSEAFF TRBV6-2/TRBV6-3 - TRBJ1-1 -
TGTGCCAGCAGCGCCGCCGGGACAGGGGGATATGAGCAGTTCTTC CASSAAGTGGYEQFF TRBV7-3 - TRBJ2-1 TRBD1
TGCAGTGCTAAACCCCCACTAGCCGGTGAGCAGTTCTTC CSAKPPLAGEQFF TRBV20-1 - TRBJ2-1 -
TGTGCCAGCAGCTTAGGGACACGGAAACAAGAGACCCAGTACTTC CASSLGTRKQETQYF TRBV7-9 many TRBJ2-5 -
TGTGCCAGCAGGTCCCAGGGCATTAGCGCAGATACGCAGTATTTT CASRSQGISADTQYF TRBV12-3/TRBV12-4 - TRBJ2-3 -
TGTGCCAGCAGTTACTCGCCGGGACCCCAAGAGACCCAGTACTTC CASSYSPGPQETQYF TRBV6-6 many TRBJ2-5 -
TGTGCCAGCAGTTACCGTGCCAGGGGGCGCACTCAGCCCCAGCATTTT CASSYRARGRTQPQHF TRBV6-2/TRBV6-3 - TRBJ1-5 TRBD1
TGTGCCAGCGGCGTAGGTGTCAGCGGGGCCCCAGATACGCAGTATTTT CASGVGVSGAPDTQYF TRBV9 - TRBJ2-3 TRBD2
TGTGCCAGCAGCTTAGTCCCGGAGAACTATGGCTACACCTTC CASSLVPENYGYTF TRBV11-2 - TRBJ1-2 -
TGTGCCAGCATGAGGGGGACTAGCGGTTCCTACAATGAGCAGTTCTTC CASMRGTSGSYNEQFF TRBV6-2/TRBV6-3 many TRBJ2-1 TRBD2
TGTGCCAGCAGCCCACAGGGATTAAAGGCTGATGCTTTCTTT CASSPQGLKADAFF TRBV7-2 few TRBJ1-1 -
TGTGCCAGCAGCCTAGGACCGAGCTCCTACGAGCAGTACTTC CASSLGPSSYEQYF TRBV7-2 many TRBJ2-7 -
TGTGCCAGCAGCCAAGAGGGGACTCTCTCCCCCGATGAGCAGTACTTC CASSQEGTLSPDEQYF TRBV3-1 few TRBJ2-7 -
TGCAGTGCTAGAGATATGGCGGGAGGGCGGAAAGAGACCCAGTACTTC CSARDMAGGRKETQYF TRBV20-1 - TRBJ2-5 TRBD2
TGTGCCAGCAGATTGACAGGGCAGAACACTGAAGCTTTCTTT CASRLTGQNTEAFF TRBV6-1 - TRBJ1-1 TRBD1
TGTGCCAGCTCACGGGCCGAACCCGAGCAGTACTTC CASSRAEPEQYF TRBV18 many TRBJ2-7 -
TGTGCCAGCAGCTGGGACTTAACTAGCACAGATACGCAGTATTTT CASSWDLTSTDTQYF TRBV7-9 many TRBJ2-3 -
TGTGCCACCAGCAGAGGAGCAGCTCCTAACTATGGCTACACCTTC CATSRGAAPNYGYTF TRBV15 - TRBJ1-2 -
TGTGCCAGCAGTTACTCGGGGCACCAAGAGACCCAGTACTTC CASSYSGHQETQYF TRBV6-6 many TRBJ2-5 -